This TCR beta chain comes out of a study of blood T cell repertoires in COVID-19. Study-level information: Material from acute and convalescent COVID-19 was sourced from the United States, Italy and Spain. Sources were T cells, B-cell-depleted T cells, or PBMCs; the material itself was cDNA or gDNA.

Original data processing: The authors estimated nucleated cell counts from reference gene primer amplification. Sequencing was performed with immunoSEQ multiplex PCR; in TCRdb, only in-frame clones are kept and a portion is missing. Clone size and the V and J calls come from that table; the DNA yielded D and trimming. This table has approximately 290,000 clones, about nine tenths appearing once. Germline loops: CDR1 MGHRA, CDR2 YSYEKL. The germline V and J ends were trimmed by 1 base and 4 bases, with 17 bases remaining between them. The CDR3 has 18 amino acids. The chain employs TRBV4-1 and TRBJ1-6; maybe TRBD1 (5 bases). The sample consisted of peripheral blood. The clonotype comes from an older woman with acute or convalescent COVID-19. The DNA of the CDR3 is TGCGCCAGCAGCCAAGTGTGGGCGACAGTGAGTTATAATTCACCCCTCCACTTT. It encodes CASSQVWATVSYNSPLHF.